The clone carrying this TCR beta chain was seen a handful of times. Antigen specificity is unknown. Every patient had mismatch repair deficiency by PCR or immunohistochemistry. TCR sequencing covered a few patients who responded to pembrolizumab. The table came from immunoSEQ multiplex PCR; TCRdb's copy has only in-frame clones and leaves some out. Among 120,000 or so clones, almost 90% were seen once, and the ten largest hold around 11%. This CDR3 region has 13 residues. Germline trimming cut 6 bases from V and 3 bases from J; bases unmatched to any gene: 3. CDR1 is SNHLY and CDR2 is FYNNEI in the germline V gene. The data were taken from a study of PD-1 blockade in mismatch repair-deficient tumors. Study-level findings and limits: Rapid post-treatment expansion, then contraction, generally preceding radiologic response, marked tumor-resident clones.

The input for sequencing was peripheral blood, taken just over 70 weeks after starting pembrolizumab. The chain employs TRBV2 and TRBJ2-7; 9 nucleotides match TRBD2. The TCR was taken from an adult with mismatch repair-deficient cancer. This CDR3 is CASSGTSLYEQYF. CDR3 coding DNA: TGTGCCAGCAGCGGGACTAGCCTCTACGAGCAGTACTTC.